The rows below give T cell receptor beta chains drawn from one sample of a study of T and B cells in COVID-19 patients. In TCRdb, the multiplex PCR reads were re-called with MiXCR into one record per CDR3 protein. The data show roughly 9,000 distinct CDR3 sequences, with 25% to 30% seen just once and roughly a quarter held by the top ten. Sequencing was carried out using blood. These receptors were obtained from a human donor who had recovered from COVID-19. The CDR3 runs from the conserved cysteine through the conserved F or W. The order of the fields is CDR3 length, clone size, J gene, V gene, D gene, CDR3 DNA, CDR3 protein. D genes are given only for firm matches. Size tells how often a clone was seen (once, few, many) or the class of an expanded clone, and some rows leave it out.

>19|many|TRBJ2-3|TRBV5-1|TRBD2
TGCGCCAGCAGCTTGGCCAAGAACCAGCCGGGACTAAGCACAGATACGCAGTATTTT
CASSLAKNQPGLSTDTQYF
>14|NA|TRBJ2-7|TRBV6-5|TRBD1
TGTGCCAGCAGTCCCGGACAGGGAGCATACGAGCAGTACTTC
CASSPGQGAYEQYF
>17|many|TRBJ2-5|TRBV15|TRBD1
TGTGCCACCAGCAGAGATCGTGGCGGGACAGGCTTAGAGACCCAGTACTTC
CATSRDRGGTGLETQYF
>14|NA|TRBJ1-4|TRBV10-3|TRBD1
TGTGCCATCGGGGGACAGGGGCCTAATGAAAAACTGTTTTTT
CAIGGQGPNEKLFF
>11|medium-sized|TRBJ1-1|TRBV29-1|NA
TGCAGCGTTGGCTCAGACACTGAAGCTTTCTTT
CSVGSDTEAFF
>16|medium-sized|TRBJ2-5|TRBV7-6|TRBD2
TGTGCCAGCAGCTTAGGACTAGCGGGGGGCCAAGAGACCCAGTACTTC
CASSLGLAGGQETQYF
>12|few|TRBJ2-7|TRBV11-1|NA
TGTGCCAGCAGCCCTAACGCGGGCGAGCAGTACTTC
CASSPNAGEQYF
>14|few|TRBJ2-7|TRBV10-3|TRBD1
TGTGCCATCAGTCCCGGACAGGGGGCTGGAGAGCAGTACTTC
CAISPGQGAGEQYF
>16|few|TRBJ2-5|TRBV6-1|NA
TGTGCCAGCAGTGAAGGGTTAGTCCCACCACAAGAGACCCAGTACTTC
CASSEGLVPPQETQYF
>10|medium-sized|TRBJ1-2|TRBV29-1|NA
TGCAGCGTTGAAGAGGCATCATCTCGCTTC
CSVEEASSRF
>14|NA|TRBJ1-3|TRBV6-5|NA
TGTGCCAGCAGCCTCCGGGGCGGGCGGAACACCATATATTTT
CASSLRGGRNTIYF
>13|NA|TRBJ1-1|TRBV20-1|NA
TGCAGTGCTGCAAGATCGGAGAGGACTGAAGCTTTCTTT
CSAARSERTEAFF
>19|NA|TRBJ2-7|TRBV4-3|TRBD2
TGCGCCAGCAGCCTCCGAACTGGGGTTCCCGGGACTAGCGGCTACGAGCAGTACTTC
CASSLRTGVPGTSGYEQYF
>14|medium-sized|TRBJ1-2|TRBV19|TRBD1
TGTGCCAGTGAAGGAGGAGGGGGCGGCTATGGCTACACCTTC
CASEGGGGGYGYTF
>14|NA|TRBJ1-2|TRBV4-2|TRBD1
TGTGCCAGCAGCCAAGAGGACAGGGCCTATGGCTACACCTTC
CASSQEDRAYGYTF
>20|NA|TRBJ2-6|TRBV6-6|TRBD1
TGTGCCAGCAGTTCCCTCCTGGGGACAGACAAAATCTCTGGGGCCAACGTCCTGACTTTC
CASSSLLGTDKISGANVLTF
>14|medium-sized|TRBJ2-7|TRBV6-5|TRBD2
TGTGCCAGCAGAACTAGCGGGGGCCTGGGGGAGCAGTACTTC
CASRTSGGLGEQYF
>13|many|TRBJ2-2|TRBV6-6|NA
TGTGCCAGCAGTTATTTGGGGAGCGGGGAGCTGTTTTTT
CASSYLGSGELFF
>17|many|TRBJ2-3|TRBV27|TRBD1
TGTGCCAGCAGTACGAAAGACAGGGGAAGGAGCACAGATACGCAGTATTTT
CASSTKDRGRSTDTQYF
>17|few|TRBJ1-5|TRBV19|TRBD1
TGTGCCGGGATCCCGGGACAGGGAAGGTATAGCAATCAGCCCCAGCATTTT
CAGIPGQGRYSNQPQHF
>13|few|TRBJ2-7|TRBV5-1|NA
TGCGCCAGCAGCTGGGGAGGTTCCTACGAGCAGTACTTC
CASSWGGSYEQYF
>14|medium-sized|TRBJ2-5|TRBV6-5|TRBD2
TGTGCCAGCAGACGGGACTACCTAACAGGGACCCAGTACTTC
CASRRDYLTGTQYF
>14|medium-sized|TRBJ1-5|TRBV19|NA
TGTGCCAGTAGGACTTACAACCTCGATCAGCCCCAGCATTTT
CASRTYNLDQPQHF
>13|NA|TRBJ1-2|TRBV5-1|NA
TGCGCCAGCAGCGTGAGTGAGAACTATGGCTACACCTTC
CASSVSENYGYTF
>14|NA|TRBJ1-1|TRBV6-5|TRBD1
TGTGCCAGCAGCCACCGGGACAGAAACACTGAAGCTTTCTTT
CASSHRDRNTEAFF
>14|NA|TRBJ2-1|TRBV5-1|NA
TGCGCCAGCAGCTTGGGACTCCCGTTGGATGAGCAGTTCTTC
CASSLGLPLDEQFF
>16|once|TRBJ2-1|TRBV27|TRBD1
TGTGCCAGCAGTTTAGGCCCCGGGACAGGGTCCAATGAGCAGTTCTTC
CASSLGPGTGSNEQFF
>17|few|TRBJ2-6|TRBV5-1|NA
TGCGCCAGCAGCTTGGGGGGCAGCTCCGCTGGGGCCAACGTCCTGACTTTC
CASSLGGSSAGANVLTF
>16|medium-sized|TRBJ2-1|TRBV5-4|NA
TGTGCCAGCAGCTCGGGGCTCGGTTCCGACTACAATGAGCAGTTCTTC
CASSSGLGSDYNEQFF
>15|few|TRBJ2-3|TRBV7-2|NA
TGTGCCAGCAGCTTAATGTCGCGGGGCACAGATACGCAGTATTTT
CASSLMSRGTDTQYF
>15|medium-sized|TRBJ1-2|TRBV12-3/TRBV12-4|NA
TGTGCCAGCAGTCCCCCCCAGGGAGGGAACCATGGCTACACCTTC
CASSPPQGGNHGYTF
>14|medium-sized|TRBJ2-1|TRBV27|NA
TGTGCCAGCAGTTCTGGCAAGCTTTACAATGAGCAGTTCTTC
CASSSGKLYNEQFF
>15|few|TRBJ2-4|TRBV6-1|NA
TGTGCCAGCAGTGAAGATTGGGCCGCCACGACCATTCAGTACTTC
CASSEDWAATTIQYF
>18|medium-sized|TRBJ2-2|TRBV6-5|TRBD2
TGTGCCAGCAGTTACTCCGGACTAGCGGGAGGGCAAGCCGGGGAGCTGTTTTTT
CASSYSGLAGGQAGELFF
>13|NA|TRBJ1-5|TRBV6-1|NA
TGTGCCAGCAGTGAAGGTAGGAGACAGCCCCAGCATTTT
CASSEGRRQPQHF
>16|few|TRBJ2-3|TRBV24-1|NA
TGTGCCACCAGTGATCCCGCACAGCGAGGCACAGATACGCAGTATTTT
CATSDPAQRGTDTQYF
>15|NA|TRBJ1-2|TRBV20-1|NA
TGCAGTGCTAGAAGGGGGGCAGGGGCTAACTATGGCTACACCTTC
CSARRGAGANYGYTF
>15|medium-sized|TRBJ2-7|TRBV5-6|NA
TGTGCCAGCAGCTTGGGAGGCGCCCCGGAAGACGAGCAGTACTTC
CASSLGGAPEDEQYF
>15|once|TRBJ1-2|TRBV4-3|NA
TGCGCCAGCAGCCAAGATAGTGCAGGGATGTATGGCTACACCTTC
CASSQDSAGMYGYTF
>15|NA|TRBJ2-3|TRBV24-1|NA
TGTGCCACCAGTGATTTGACGCGGGTAGGCGATACGCAGTATTTT
CATSDLTRVGDTQYF
>12|medium-sized|TRBJ1-1|TRBV29-1|TRBD1
TGCAGCGTTGAACAGGGGGGGACTGAAGCTTTCTTT
CSVEQGGTEAFF
>13|few|TRBJ1-1|TRBV6-5|TRBD1
TGTGCCAGTGAGGGGGCTGGGGACACTGAAGCTTTCTTT
CASEGAGDTEAFF
>16|NA|TRBJ1-6|TRBV5-5|TRBD1
TGTGCCAGCAGCTTGACTGGACAGGGGGGTAATTCACCCCTCCACTTT
CASSLTGQGGNSPLHF
>13|few|TRBJ1-6|TRBV6-1|TRBD1
TGTGCCAGCACGGACAGGGCGCGTGGTACCCTCCACTTT
CASTDRARGTLHF
>15|NA|TRBJ2-4|TRBV20-1|TRBD1
TGCAGTGTCACACCATTACAGGGGCCCGGAAACATTCAGTACTTC
CSVTPLQGPGNIQYF